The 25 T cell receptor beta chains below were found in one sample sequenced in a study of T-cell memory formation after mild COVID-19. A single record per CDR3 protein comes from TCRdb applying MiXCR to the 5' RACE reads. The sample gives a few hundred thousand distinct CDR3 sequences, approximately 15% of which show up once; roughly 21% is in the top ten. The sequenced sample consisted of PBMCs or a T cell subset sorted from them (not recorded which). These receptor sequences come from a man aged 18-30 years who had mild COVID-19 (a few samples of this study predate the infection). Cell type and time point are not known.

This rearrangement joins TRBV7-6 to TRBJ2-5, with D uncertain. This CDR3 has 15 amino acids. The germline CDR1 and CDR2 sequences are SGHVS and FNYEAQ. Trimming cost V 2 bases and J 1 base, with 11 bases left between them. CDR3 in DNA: TGTGCCAGCAGCTTAATAACTGGACCCCAAGAGACCCAGTACTTC. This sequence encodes CASSLITGPQETQYF.

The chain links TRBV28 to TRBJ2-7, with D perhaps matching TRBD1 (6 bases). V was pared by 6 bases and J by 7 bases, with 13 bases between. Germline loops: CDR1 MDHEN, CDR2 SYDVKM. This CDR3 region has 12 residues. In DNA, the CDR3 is TGTGCCAGCAGCCCACAGGGATGGGAGCAGTACGTC. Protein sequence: CASSPQGWEQYV.

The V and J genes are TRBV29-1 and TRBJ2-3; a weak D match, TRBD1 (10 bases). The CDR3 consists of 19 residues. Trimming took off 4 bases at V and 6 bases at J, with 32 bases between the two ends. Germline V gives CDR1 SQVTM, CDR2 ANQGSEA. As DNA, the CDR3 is TGCAGCGTTGCTTCGACAGGGGGCCTAGCGGGGTCCGGGCTGGATACGCAGTATTTT. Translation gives CSVASTGGLAGSGLDTQYF.

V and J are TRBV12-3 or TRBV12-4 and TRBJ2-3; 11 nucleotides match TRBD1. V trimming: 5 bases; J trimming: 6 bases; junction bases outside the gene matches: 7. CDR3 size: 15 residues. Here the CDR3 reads CASSRRDRGLDTQYF. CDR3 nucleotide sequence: TGTGCCAGCAGTCGCCGGGACAGGGGGTTGGATACGCAGTATTTT.

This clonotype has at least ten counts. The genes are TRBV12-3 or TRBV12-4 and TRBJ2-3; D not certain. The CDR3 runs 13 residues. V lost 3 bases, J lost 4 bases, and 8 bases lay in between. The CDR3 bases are TGTGCCAGCAGTTTTAGGGTTCCAGATACGCAGTATTTT. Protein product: CASSFRVPDTQYF.

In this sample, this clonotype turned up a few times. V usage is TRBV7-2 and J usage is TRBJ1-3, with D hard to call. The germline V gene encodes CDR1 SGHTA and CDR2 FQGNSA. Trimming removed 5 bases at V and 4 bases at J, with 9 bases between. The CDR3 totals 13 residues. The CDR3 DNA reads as TGTGCCAGCAGCGATATACAGGGAAACACCATATATTTT. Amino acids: CASSDIQGNTIYF.

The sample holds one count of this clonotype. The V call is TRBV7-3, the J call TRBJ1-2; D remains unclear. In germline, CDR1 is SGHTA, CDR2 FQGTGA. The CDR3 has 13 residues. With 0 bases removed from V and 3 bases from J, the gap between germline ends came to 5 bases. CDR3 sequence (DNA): TGTGCCAGCAGCTTAACGGAGCACTATGGCTACACCTTC. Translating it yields CASSLTEHYGYTF.

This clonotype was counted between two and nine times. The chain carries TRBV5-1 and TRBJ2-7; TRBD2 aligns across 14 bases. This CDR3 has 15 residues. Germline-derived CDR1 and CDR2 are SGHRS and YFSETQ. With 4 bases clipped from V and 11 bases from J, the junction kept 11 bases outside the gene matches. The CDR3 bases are TGCGCCAGCAGCCCCGCCGGGACTAGCGGGGGCCGCGAGTACTTC. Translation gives CASSPAGTSGGREYF.

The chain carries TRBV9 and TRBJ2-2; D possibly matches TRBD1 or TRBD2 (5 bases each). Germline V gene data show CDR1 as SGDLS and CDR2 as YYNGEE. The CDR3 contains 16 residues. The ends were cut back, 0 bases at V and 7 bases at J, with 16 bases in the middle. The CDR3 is CASSVGQGTRDGELFF. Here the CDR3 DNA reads TGTGCCAGCAGCGTAGGTCAAGGGACGAGGGACGGGGAGCTGTTTTTT. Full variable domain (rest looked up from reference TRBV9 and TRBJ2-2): DSGVTQTPKHLITATGQRVTLRCSPRSGDLSVYWYQQSLDQGLQFLIQYYNGEERAKGNILERFSAQQFPDLHSELNLSSLELGDSALYFCASSVGQGTRDGELFFGEGSRLTVL.

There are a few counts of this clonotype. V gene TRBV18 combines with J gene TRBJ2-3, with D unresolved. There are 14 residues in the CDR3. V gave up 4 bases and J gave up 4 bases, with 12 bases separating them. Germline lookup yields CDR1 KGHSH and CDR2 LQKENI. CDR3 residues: CASSLGQAPDTQYF. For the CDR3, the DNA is TGTGCCAGCTCACTCGGCCAAGCCCCAGATACGCAGTATTTT.

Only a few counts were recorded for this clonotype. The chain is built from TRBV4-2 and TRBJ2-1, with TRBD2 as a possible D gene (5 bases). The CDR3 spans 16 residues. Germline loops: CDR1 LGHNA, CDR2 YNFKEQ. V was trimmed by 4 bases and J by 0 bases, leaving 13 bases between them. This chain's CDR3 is CASSRKAVPSYNEQFF. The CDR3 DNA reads TGTGCCAGCAGCCGCAAAGCGGTCCCCTCCTACAATGAGCAGTTCTTC.

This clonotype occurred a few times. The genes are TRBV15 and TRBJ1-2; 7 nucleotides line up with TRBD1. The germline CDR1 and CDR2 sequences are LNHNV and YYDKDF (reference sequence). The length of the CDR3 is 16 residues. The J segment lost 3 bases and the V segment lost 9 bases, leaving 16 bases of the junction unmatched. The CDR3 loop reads CATREFKDRADYGYTF. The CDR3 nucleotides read TGTGCCACTCGGGAGTTTAAAGACAGGGCAGACTATGGCTACACCTTC.

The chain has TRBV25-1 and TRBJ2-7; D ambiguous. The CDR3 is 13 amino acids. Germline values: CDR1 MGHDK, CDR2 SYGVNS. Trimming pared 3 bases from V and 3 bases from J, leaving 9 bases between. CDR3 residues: CASSDFNSYEQYF. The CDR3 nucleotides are TGTGCCAGCAGTGACTTCAACAGCTACGAGCAGTACTTC.

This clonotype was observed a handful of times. CDR3 protein: CASSRPRRGASYEQYF. As DNA, the CDR3 is TGTGCCAGCAGCCGCCCCAGGCGGGGGGCCTCCTACGAGCAGTACTTC. The chain employs TRBV6-2 or TRBV6-3 and TRBJ2-7, with TRBD2 matching over 8 bases. This CDR3 spans 16 amino acids. Germline CDR1 MNHEY, CDR2 SVGEGT. Trimming took 6 bases from V and 0 from J; bases not matched to a gene: 10.

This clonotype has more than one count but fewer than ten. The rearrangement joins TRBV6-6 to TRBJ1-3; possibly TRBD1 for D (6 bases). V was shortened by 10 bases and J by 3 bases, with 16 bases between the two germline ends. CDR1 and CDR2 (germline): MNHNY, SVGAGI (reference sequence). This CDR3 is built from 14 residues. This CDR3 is CATNRERGGNTIYF. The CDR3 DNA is TGTGCCACCAACAGGGAGAGGGGTGGAAACACCATATATTTT.

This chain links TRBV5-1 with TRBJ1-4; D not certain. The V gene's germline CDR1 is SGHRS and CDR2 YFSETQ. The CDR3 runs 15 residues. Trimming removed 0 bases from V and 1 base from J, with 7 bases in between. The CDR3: CASSLGLGTNEKLFF. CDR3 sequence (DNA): TGCGCCAGCAGCTTGGGGCTGGGAACTAATGAAAAACTGTTTTTT.

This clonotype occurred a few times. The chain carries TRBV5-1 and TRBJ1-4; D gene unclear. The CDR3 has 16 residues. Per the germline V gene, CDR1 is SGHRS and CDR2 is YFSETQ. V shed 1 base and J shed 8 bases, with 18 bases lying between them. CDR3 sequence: CASSLRPVGIFEKLFF. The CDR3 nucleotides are TGCGCCAGCAGCTTGAGACCGGTGGGCATTTTCGAAAAACTGTTTTTT.

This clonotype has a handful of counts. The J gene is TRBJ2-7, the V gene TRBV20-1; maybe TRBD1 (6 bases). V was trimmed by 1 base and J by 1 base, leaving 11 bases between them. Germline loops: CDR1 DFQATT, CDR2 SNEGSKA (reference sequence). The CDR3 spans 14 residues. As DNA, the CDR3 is TGCAGTGCTAGAGGTCTTCAGGGGTCCTACGAGCAGTACGTC. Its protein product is CSARGLQGSYEQYV.

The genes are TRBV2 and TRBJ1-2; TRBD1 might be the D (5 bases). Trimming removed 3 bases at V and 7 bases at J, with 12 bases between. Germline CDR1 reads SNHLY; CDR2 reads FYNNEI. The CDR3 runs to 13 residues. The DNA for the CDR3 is TGTGCCAGCAGTGACGAGGGGAATAGTGGCTACACCTTC. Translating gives CASSDEGNSGYTF.

The CDR3 bases are TGTGCCAGCAGTCACGACAGGGTCAGAGAGACCCAGTACTTC. It specifies CASSHDRVRETQYF. J is TRBJ2-5 and V is TRBV7-7, with 7 bases that match TRBD1. CDR3 length equals 14 residues. V shed 6 bases and J 4 bases; nucleotides not matched to a gene: 8. From germline, CDR1 is SSHAT and CDR2 FNYEAQ (reference sequence).

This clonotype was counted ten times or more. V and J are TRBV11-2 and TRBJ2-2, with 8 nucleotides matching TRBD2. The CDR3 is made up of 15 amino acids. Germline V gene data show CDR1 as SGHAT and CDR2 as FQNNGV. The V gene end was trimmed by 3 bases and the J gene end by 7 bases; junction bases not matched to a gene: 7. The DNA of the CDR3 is TGTGCCAGCAGCTTTCAGGCGGGGGGAGTCGGGGAGCTGTTTTTT. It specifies CASSFQAGGVGELFF.

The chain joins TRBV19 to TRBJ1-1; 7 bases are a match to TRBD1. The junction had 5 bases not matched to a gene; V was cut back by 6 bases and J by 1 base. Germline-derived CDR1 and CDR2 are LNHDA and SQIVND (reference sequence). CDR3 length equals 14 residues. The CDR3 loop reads CASRGDRPNTEAFF. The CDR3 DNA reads TGTGCCAGTAGGGGGGACAGACCGAACACTGAAGCTTTCTTT.

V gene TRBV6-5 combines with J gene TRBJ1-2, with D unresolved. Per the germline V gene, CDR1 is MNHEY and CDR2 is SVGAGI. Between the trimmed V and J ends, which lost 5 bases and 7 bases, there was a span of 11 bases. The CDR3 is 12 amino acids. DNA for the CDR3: TGTGCCAGCAGTGGAGGTGTCCGTGGCTACACCTTC. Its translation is CASSGGVRGYTF.

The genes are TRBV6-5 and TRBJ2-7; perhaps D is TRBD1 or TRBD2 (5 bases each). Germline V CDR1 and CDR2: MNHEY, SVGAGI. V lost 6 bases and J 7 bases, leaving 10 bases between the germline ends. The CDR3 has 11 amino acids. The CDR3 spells CASSWDGEQYF. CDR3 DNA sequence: TGTGCCAGCAGCTGGGACGGAGAGCAGTACTTC.

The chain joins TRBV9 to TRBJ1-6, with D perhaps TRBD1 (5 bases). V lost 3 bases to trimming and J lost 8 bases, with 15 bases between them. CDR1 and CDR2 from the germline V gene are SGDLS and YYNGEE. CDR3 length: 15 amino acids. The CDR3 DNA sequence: TGTGCCAGCAGCGAAACATGGGGGAGGGATTCACCCCTCCACTTT. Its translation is CASSETWGRDSPLHF.